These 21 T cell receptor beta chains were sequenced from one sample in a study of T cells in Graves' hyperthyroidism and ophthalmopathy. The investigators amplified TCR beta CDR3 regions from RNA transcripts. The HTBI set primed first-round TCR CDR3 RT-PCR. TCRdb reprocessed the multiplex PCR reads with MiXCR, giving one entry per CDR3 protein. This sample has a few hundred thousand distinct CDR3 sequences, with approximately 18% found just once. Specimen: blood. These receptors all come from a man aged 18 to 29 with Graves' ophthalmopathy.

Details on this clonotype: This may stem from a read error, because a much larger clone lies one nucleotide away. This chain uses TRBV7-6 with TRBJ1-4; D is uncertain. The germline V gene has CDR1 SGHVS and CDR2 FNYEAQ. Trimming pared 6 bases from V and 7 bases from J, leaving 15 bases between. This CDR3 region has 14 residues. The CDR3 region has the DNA TGTGCCAGCAGTCCCTCAGAGGGCAGTGAAAAACTGTTTTTT. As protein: CASSPSEGSEKLFF.

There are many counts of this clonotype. In DNA form, the CDR3 reads TGTGCCAGCAGCCCGGGACTAGCGGGGTCCTACAATGAGCAGTTCTTC. Residues: CASSPGLAGSYNEQFF. This chain joins TRBV11-1 and TRBJ2-1; 13 bases are shared with TRBD2. After removal of 5 bases from V and 1 base from J, the junction contained 2 bases not matched to a gene. The CDR3 is 16 residues long. Germline assignment: CDR1 SGHAT and CDR2 FQDESV (reference sequence).

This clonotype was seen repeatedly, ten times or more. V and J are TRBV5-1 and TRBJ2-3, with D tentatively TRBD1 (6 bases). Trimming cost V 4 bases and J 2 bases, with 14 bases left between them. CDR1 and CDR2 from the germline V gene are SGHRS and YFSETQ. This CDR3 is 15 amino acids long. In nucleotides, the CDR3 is TGCGCCAGCAGCGGCCCCCAGGGGCTCACAGATACGCAGTATTTT. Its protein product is CASSGPQGLTDTQYF.

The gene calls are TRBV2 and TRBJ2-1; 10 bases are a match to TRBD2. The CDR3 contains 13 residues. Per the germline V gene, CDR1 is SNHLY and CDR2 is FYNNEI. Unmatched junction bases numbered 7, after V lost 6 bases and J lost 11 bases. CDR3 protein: CASRASGGGKQFF. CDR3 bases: TGTGCCAGCAGGGCTAGCGGGGGCGGGAAGCAGTTCTTC. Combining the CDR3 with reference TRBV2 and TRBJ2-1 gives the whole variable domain EPEVTQTPSHQVTQMGQEVILRCVPISNHLYFYWYRQILGQKVEFLVSFYNNEISEKSEIFDDQFSVERPDGSNFTLKIRSTKLEDSAMYFCASRASGGGKQFFGPGTRLTVL.

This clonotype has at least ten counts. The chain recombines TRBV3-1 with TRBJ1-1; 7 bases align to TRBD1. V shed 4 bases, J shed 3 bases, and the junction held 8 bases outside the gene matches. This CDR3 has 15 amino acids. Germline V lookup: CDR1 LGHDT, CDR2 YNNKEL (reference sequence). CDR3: CASSRGGGGYTEAFF. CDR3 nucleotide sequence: TGTGCCAGCAGCCGGGGAGGGGGCGGGTACACTGAAGCTTTCTTT.

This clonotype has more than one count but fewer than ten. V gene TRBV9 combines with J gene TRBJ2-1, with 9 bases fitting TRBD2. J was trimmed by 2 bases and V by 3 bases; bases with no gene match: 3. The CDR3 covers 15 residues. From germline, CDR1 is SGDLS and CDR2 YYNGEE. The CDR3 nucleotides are TGTGCCAGCAGCGGCGGGGGGGCCCCCTACAATGAGCAGTTCTTC. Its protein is CASSGGGAPYNEQFF.

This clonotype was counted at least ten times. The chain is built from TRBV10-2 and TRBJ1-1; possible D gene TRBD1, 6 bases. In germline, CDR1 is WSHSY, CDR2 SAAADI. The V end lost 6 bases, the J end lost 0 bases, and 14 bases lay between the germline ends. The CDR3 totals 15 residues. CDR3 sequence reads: CASRLHRAMNTEAFF. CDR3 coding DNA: TGCGCCAGCAGACTCCACAGGGCAATGAACACTGAAGCTTTCTTT.

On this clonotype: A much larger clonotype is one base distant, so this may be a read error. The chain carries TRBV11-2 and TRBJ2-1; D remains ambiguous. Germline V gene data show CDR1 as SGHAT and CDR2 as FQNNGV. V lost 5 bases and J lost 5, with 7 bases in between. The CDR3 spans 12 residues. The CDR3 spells CASSPLHNEQFF. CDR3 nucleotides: TGTGCCAGCAGCCCCCTTCACAATGAGCAGTTCTTC. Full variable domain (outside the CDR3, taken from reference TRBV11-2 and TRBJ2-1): EAGVAQSPRYKIIEKRQSVAFWCNPISGHATLYWYQQILGQGPKLLIQFQNNGVVDDSQLPKDRFSAERLKGVDSTLKIQPAKLEDSAVYLCASSPLHNEQFFGPGTRLTVL.

Written as DNA, the CDR3 is TGTGCCACCTCGAATTTGACGGATCCAGATACGCAGTATTTT. Translation: CATSNLTDPDTQYF. The gene calls are TRBV24-1 and TRBJ2-3; D not resolved. The CDR3 runs to 14 residues. The germline V and J ends were trimmed by 9 bases and 4 bases, with 16 bases remaining between them. Germline CDR1 and CDR2: KGHDR and SFDVKD.

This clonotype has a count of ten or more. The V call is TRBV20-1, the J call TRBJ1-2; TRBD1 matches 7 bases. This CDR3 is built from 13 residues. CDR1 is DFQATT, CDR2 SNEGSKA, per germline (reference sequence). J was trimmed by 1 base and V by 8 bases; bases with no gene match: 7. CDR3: CSPRDSHNYGYTF. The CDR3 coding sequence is TGCAGTCCCAGGGACAGTCATAACTATGGCTACACCTTC.

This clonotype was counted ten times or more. CDR3 nucleotide sequence: TGCGCCAGCAGTGACGCCCAGAGCACTGAAGCTTTCTTT. Translating gives CASSDAQSTEAFF. The chain recombines TRBV10-1 with TRBJ1-1; D is unresolved. This CDR3 is 13 amino acids long. V was pared by 3 bases and J by 4 bases, with 9 bases between. Germline V lookup: CDR1 WNHNN, CDR2 SYGVQD (reference sequence).

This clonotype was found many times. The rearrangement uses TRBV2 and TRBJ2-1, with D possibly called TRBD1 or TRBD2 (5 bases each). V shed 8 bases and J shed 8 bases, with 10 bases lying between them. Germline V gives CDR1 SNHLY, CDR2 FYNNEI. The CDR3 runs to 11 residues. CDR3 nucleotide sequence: TGTGCCAGCCTGAGGGGTGATGAGCAGTTCTTC. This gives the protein CASLRGDEQFF.

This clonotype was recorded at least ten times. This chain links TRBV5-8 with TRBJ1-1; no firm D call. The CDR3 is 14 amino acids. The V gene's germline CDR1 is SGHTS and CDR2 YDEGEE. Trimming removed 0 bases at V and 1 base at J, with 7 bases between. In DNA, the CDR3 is TGTGCCAGCAGCTTGGAGTCTGGGAACACTGAAGCTTTCTTT. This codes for CASSLESGNTEAFF. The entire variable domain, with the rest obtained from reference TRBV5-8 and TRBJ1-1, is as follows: EAGVTQSPTHLIKTRGQQATLRCSPISGHTSVYWYQQALGLGLQFLLWYDEGEERNRGNFPPRFSGRQFPNYSSELNVNALELEDSALYLCASSLESGNTEAFFGQGTRLTVV.

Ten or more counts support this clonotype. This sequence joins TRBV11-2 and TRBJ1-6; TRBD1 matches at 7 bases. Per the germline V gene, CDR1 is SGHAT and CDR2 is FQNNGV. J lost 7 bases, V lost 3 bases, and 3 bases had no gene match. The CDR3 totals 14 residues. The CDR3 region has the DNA TGTGCCAGCAGCTTGGGACAGTGGAATTCACCCCTCCACTTT. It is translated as CASSLGQWNSPLHF.

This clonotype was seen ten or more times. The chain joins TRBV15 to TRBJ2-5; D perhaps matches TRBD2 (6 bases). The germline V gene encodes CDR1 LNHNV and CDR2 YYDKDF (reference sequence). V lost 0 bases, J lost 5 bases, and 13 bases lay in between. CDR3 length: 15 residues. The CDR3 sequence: CATSRDRGIWETQYF. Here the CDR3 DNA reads TGTGCCACCAGCAGAGATCGGGGGATCTGGGAGACCCAGTACTTC.

The CDR3 region is CSVPGRGAFF. The CDR3 DNA reads TGCAGCGTCCCCGGGAGGGGAGCTTTCTTT. The chain carries TRBV29-1 and TRBJ1-1, with D possibly being TRBD1 (5 bases). The ends were cut back, 6 bases at V and 10 bases at J, with 12 bases in the middle. This CDR3 region has 10 residues. Germline CDR1 reads SQVTM; CDR2 reads ANQGSEA. Based on the CDR3 plus reference TRBV29-1 and TRBJ1-1, the full variable domain is SAVISQKPSRDICQRGTSLTIQCQVDSQVTMMFWYRQQPGQSLTLIATANQGSEATYESGFVIDKFPISRPNLTFSTLTVSNMSPEDSSIYLCSVPGRGAFFGQGTRLTVV.

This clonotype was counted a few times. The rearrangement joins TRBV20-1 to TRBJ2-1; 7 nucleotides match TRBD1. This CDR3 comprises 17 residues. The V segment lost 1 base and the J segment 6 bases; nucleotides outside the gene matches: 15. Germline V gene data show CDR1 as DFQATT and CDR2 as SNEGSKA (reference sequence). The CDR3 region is CSARVPRVINRGNEQFF. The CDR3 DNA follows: TGCAGTGCTAGAGTGCCTCGGGTGATAAACAGGGGCAATGAGCAGTTCTTC.

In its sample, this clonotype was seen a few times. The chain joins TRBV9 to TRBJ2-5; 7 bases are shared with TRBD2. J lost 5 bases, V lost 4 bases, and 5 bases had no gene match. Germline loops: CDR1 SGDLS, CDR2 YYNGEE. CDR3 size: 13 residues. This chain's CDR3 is CASSISGVETQYF. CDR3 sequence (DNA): TGTGCCAGCAGCATAAGCGGGGTTGAGACCCAGTACTTC.

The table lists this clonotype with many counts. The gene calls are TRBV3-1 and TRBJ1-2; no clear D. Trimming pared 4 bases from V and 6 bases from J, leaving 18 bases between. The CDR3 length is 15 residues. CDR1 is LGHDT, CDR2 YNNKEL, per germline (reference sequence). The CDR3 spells CASSLSGWVSHGYTF. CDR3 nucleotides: TGTGCCAGCAGCCTCTCCGGGTGGGTGAGTCATGGCTACACCTTC.

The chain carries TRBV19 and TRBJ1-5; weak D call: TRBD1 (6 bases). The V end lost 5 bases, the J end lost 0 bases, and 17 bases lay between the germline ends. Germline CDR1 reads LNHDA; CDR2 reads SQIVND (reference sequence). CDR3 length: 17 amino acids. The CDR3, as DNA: TGTGCCAGTAGTGCCCCGGGCAGGGGCGATAGCAATCAGCCCCAGCATTTT. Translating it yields CASSAPGRGDSNQPQHF.

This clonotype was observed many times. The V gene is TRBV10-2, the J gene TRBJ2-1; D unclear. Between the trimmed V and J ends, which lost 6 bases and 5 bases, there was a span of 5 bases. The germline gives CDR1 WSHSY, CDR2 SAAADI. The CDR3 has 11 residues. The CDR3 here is CASRYDNEQFF. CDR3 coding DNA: TGCGCCAGCAGATACGACAATGAGCAGTTCTTC.